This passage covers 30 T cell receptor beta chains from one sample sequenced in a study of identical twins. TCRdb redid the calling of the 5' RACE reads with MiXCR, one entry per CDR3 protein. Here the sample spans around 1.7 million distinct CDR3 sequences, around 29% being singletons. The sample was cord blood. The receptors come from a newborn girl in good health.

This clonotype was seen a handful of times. CDR3 coding DNA: TGTGCCAGCAGCTTAAGGGTCGGGCGCCGTTATGGCTACACCTTC. It is translated as CASSLRVGRRYGYTF. The V gene is TRBV7-8, the J gene TRBJ1-2; D is unclear. The CDR3 is made up of 15 amino acids. V lost 2 bases and J 5 bases, leaving 15 bases between the germline ends. CDR1 and CDR2 from the germline V gene are SGHVS and FQNEAQ.

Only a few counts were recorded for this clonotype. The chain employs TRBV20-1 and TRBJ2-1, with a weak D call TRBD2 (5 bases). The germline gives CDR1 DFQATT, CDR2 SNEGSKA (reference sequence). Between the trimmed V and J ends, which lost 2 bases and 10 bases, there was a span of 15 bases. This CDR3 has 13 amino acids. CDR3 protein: CSARKLEGGEQFF. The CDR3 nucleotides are TGCAGTGCTAGAAAGTTAGAGGGCGGCGAGCAGTTCTTC.

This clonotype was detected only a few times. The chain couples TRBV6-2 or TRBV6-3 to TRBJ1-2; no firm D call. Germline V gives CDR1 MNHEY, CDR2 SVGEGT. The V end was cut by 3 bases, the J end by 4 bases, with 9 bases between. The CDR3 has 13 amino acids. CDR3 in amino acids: CASSYTLVYGYTF. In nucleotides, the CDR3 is TGTGCCAGCAGTTATACCCTGGTCTATGGCTACACCTTC.

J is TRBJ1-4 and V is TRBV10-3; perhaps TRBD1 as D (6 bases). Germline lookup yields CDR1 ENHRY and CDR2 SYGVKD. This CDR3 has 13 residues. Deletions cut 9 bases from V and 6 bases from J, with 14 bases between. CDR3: CAIRGSSYEKLFF. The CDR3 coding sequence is TGTGCCATAAGGGGGAGTTCCTATGAAAAACTGTTTTTT.

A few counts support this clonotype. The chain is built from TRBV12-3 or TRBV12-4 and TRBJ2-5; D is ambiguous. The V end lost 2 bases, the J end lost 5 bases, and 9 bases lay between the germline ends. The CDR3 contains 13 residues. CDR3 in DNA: TGTGCCAGCAGTTTAATGCAGGTGGAGACCCAGTACTTC. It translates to CASSLMQVETQYF.

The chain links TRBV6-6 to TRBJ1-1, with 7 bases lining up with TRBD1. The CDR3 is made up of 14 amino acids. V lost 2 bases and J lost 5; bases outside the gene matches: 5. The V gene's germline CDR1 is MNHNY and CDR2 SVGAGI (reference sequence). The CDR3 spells CASSYPQGGTEAFF. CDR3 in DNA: TGTGCCAGCAGTTACCCTCAGGGGGGGACTGAAGCTTTCTTT.

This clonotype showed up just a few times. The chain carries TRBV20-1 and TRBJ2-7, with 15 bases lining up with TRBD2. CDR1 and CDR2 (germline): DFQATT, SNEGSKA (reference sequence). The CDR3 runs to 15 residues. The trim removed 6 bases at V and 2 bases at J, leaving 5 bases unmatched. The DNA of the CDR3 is TGCAGTGCCTGGGGACTAGCGGGAGGTCCCTACGAGCAGTACTTC. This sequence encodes CSAWGLAGGPYEQYF.

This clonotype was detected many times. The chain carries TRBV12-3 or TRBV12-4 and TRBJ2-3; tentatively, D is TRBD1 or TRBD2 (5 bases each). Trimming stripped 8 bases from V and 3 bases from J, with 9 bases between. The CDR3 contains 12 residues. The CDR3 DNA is TGTGCCAGCGGGGGAAGAACAGATACGCAGTATTTT. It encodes CASGGRTDTQYF.

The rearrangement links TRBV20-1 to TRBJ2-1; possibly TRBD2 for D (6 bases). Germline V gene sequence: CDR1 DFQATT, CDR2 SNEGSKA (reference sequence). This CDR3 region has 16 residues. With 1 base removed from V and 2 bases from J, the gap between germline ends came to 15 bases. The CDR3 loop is CSARAQERVPYNEQFF. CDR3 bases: TGCAGTGCTAGAGCCCAAGAGCGGGTCCCCTACAATGAGCAGTTCTTC.

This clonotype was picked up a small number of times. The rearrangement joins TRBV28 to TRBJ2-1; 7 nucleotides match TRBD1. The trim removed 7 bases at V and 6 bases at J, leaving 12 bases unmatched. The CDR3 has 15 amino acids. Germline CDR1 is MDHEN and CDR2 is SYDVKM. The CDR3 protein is CASKIPGTATNEQFF. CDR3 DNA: TGTGCCAGCAAAATACCCGGGACAGCGACCAATGAGCAGTTCTTC.

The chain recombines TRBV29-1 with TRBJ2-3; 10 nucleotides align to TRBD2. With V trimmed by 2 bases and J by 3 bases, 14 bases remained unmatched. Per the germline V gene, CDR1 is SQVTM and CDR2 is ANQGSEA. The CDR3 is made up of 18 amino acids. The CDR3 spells CSVELSWDPAGGTDTQYF. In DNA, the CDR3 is TGCAGCGTTGAATTGTCGTGGGATCCAGCGGGAGGGACAGATACGCAGTATTTT.

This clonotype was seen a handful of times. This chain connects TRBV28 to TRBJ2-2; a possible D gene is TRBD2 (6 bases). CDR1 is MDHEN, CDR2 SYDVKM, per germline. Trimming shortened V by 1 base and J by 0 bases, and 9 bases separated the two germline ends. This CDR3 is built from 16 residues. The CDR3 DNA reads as TGTGCCAGCAGTTTATCGGCGGGAACGAACACCGGGGAGCTGTTTTTT. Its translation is CASSLSAGTNTGELFF.

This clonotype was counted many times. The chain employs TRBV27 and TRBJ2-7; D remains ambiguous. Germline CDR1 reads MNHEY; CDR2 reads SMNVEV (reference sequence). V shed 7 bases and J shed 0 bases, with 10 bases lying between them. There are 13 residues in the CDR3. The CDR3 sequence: CASTEASSYEQYF. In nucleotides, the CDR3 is TGTGCCAGCACGGAAGCGAGCTCCTACGAGCAGTACTTC.

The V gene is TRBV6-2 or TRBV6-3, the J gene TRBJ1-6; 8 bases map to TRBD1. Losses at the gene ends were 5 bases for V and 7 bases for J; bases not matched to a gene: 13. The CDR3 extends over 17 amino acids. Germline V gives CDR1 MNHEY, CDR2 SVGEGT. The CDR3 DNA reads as TGTGCCAGCAGTCATTTTACCGGGACAGGACCGAATTCACCCCTCCACTTT. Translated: CASSHFTGTGPNSPLHF.

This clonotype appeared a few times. Here the CDR3 DNA reads TGCAGTGCAATAGGTGGCTACACCTTC. It yields the protein CSAIGGYTF. The chain links TRBV20-1 to TRBJ1-2, with D unclear. Germline V lookup: CDR1 DFQATT, CDR2 SNEGSKA (reference sequence). V gave up 6 bases and J gave up 7 bases, with 6 bases separating them. The CDR3 sequence is 9 residues long.

The CDR3: CASSGSSHNEQYF. DNA for the CDR3: TGTGCCAGCAGCGGGAGTTCCCACAATGAGCAGTACTTC. The chain has TRBV25-1 and TRBJ2-1; perhaps TRBD2 as D (6 bases). The J call is in doubt because the DNA end fits TRBJ2-7 better. Per the germline V gene, CDR1 is MGHDK and CDR2 is SYGVNS. This CDR3 has 13 residues.

The CDR3 here is CAISRNTEAFF. In nucleotides, the CDR3 is TGTGCCATCAGCAGGAACACTGAAGCTTTCTTT. The chain has TRBV10-3 and TRBJ1-1; no clear D gene. This CDR3 is built from 11 residues. Trimming took off 6 bases at V and 1 base at J, with 3 bases between the two ends. Germline CDR1 ENHRY, CDR2 SYGVKD.

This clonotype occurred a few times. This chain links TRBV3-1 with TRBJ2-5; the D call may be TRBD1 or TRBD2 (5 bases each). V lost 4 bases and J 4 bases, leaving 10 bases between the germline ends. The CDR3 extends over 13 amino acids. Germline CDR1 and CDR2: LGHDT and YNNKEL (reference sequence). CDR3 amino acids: CASSRRGTETQYF. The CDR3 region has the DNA TGTGCCAGCAGCCGCAGAGGGACAGAGACCCAGTACTTC.

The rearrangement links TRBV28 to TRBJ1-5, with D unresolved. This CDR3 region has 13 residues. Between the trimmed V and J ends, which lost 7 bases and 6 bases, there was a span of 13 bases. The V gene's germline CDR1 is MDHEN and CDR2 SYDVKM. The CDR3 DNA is TGTGCCAGCAACAACTTCCAGGTTCAGCCCCAGCATTTT. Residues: CASNNFQVQPQHF.

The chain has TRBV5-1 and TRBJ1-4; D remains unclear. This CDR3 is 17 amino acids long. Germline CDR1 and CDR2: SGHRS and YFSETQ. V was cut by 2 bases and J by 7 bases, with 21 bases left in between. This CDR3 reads CASSFRQAGQLGEKLFF. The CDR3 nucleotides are TGCGCCAGCAGCTTTCGTCAGGCCGGGCAACTGGGTGAAAAACTGTTTTTT. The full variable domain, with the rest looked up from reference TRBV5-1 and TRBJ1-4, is KAGVTQTPRYLIKTRGQQVTLSCSPISGHRSVSWYQQTPGQGLQFLFEYFSETQRNKGNFPGRFSGRQFSNSRSEMNVSTLELGDSALYLCASSFRQAGQLGEKLFFGSGTQLSVL.

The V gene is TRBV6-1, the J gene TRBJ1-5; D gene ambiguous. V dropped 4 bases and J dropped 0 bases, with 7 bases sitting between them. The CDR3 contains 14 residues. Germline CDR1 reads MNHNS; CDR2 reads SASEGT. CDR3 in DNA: TGTGCCAGCAGTGTTCAGGCTAGCAATCAGCCCCAGCATTTT. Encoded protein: CASSVQASNQPQHF.

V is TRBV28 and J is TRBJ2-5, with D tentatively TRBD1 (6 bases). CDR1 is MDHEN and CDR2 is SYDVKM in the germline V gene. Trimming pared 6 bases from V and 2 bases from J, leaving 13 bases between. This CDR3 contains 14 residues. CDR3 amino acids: CASRLTGPQETQYF. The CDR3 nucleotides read TGTGCCAGCAGGTTGACAGGACCTCAAGAGACCCAGTACTTC. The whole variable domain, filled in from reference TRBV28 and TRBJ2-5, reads DVKVTQSSRYLVKRTGEKVFLECVQDMDHENMFWYRQDPGLGLRLIYFSYDVKMKEKGDIPEGYSVSREKKERFSLILESASTNQTSMYLCASRLTGPQETQYFGPGTRLLVL.

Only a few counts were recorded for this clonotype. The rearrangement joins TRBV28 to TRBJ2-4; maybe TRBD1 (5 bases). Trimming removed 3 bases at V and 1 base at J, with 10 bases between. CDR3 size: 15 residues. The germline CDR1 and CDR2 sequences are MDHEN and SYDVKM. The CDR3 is CASSFRKGAKNIQYF. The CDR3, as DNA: TGTGCCAGCAGTTTTCGGAAGGGGGCCAAAAACATTCAGTACTTC.

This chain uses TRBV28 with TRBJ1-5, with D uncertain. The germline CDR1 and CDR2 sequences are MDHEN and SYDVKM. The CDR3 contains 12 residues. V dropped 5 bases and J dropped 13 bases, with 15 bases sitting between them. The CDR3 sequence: CASSEMGVGQHF. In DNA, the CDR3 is TGTGCCAGCAGTGAAATGGGCGTGGGACAGCATTTT. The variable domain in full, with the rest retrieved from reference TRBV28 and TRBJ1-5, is DVKVTQSSRYLVKRTGEKVFLECVQDMDHENMFWYRQDPGLGLRLIYFSYDVKMKEKGDIPEGYSVSREKKERFSLILESASTNQTSMYLCASSEMGVGQHFGDGTRLSIL.

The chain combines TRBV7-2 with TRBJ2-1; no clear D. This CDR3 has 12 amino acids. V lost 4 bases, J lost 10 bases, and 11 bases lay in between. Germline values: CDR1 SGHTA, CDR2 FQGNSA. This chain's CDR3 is CASSSSRKEQFF. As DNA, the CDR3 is TGTGCCAGCAGCTCCTCTCGAAAAGAGCAGTTCTTC.

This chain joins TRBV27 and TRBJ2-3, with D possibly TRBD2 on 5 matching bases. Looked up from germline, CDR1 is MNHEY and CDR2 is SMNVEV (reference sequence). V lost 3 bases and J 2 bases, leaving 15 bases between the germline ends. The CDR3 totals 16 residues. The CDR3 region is CASSLRLQRPTDTQYF. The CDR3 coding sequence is TGTGCCAGCAGTTTGAGGCTCCAGCGGCCCACAGATACGCAGTATTTT.

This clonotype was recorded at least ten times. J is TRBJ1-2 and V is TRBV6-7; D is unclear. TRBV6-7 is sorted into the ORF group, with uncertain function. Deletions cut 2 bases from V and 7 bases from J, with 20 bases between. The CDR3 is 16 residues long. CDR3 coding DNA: TGTGCCAGCAGTTACCTAAGCAGACGGCCCGTTTTTGGCTACACCTTC. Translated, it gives CASSYLSRRPVFGYTF.

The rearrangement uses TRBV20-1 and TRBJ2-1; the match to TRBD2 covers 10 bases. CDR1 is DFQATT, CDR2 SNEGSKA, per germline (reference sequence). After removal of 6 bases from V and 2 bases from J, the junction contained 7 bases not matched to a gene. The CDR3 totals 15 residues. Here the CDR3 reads CSAPGLADAYNEQFF. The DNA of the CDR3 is TGCAGTGCCCCCGGACTAGCGGACGCCTACAATGAGCAGTTCTTC.

The CDR3 bases are TGCGCCAGCAGCCAAATCCTAGCGGGAGTCCTAAAGGGGGACACAGATACGCAGTATTTT. Translation: CASSQILAGVLKGDTDTQYF. The chain carries TRBV4-1 and TRBJ2-3, with TRBD2 identical over 10 bases. The CDR3 totals 20 residues. The germline gives CDR1 MGHRA, CDR2 YSYEKL. J gave up 2 bases and V 2 bases, and 16 bases lay outside the gene matches.

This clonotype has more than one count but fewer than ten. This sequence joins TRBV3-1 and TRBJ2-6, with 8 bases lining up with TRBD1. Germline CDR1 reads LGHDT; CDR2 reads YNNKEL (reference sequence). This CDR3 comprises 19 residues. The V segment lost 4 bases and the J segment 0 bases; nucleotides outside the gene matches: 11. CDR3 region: CASSPVPGQDLSGANVLTF. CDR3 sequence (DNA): TGTGCCAGCAGCCCCGTGCCGGGACAGGACCTCTCTGGGGCCAACGTCCTGACTTTC.